Below, 10 T cell receptor beta chains from the same sample are listed, as sequenced in a study of shared clonotypes between healthy human individuals. Produced via immunoSEQ multiplex PCR; TCRdb's table is partial and in-frame only. Here the sample spans 630,000 or so clones, 95% to 98% being singletons. Positively selected for CCR7, the CD45RO-negative cells used as naive CD8 cells excluded terminally differentiated effector memory CD45RA+ cells. Sequencing used naive CD8+ T cells sorted from blood. Receptors were obtained from a man younger than 40 in good health.

The chain links TRBV5-1 to TRBJ2-3, with D possibly matching TRBD1 (6 bases). The CDR3 has 14 residues. CDR1 SGHRS and CDR2 YFSETQ come from the germline V gene. The V end was cut by 4 bases, the J end by 1 base, with 10 bases between. CDR3 in DNA: TGCGCCAGCAGCCACGCAGGGGGCACAGATACGCAGTATTTT. Protein product: CASSHAGGTDTQYF.

The V and J genes are TRBV13 and TRBJ2-7, with 7 nucleotides matching TRBD1. V lost 5 bases and J lost 3; bases outside the gene matches: 7. Germline CDR1 reads PRHDT; CDR2 reads FYEKMQ (reference sequence). The CDR3 has 14 residues. This chain's CDR3 is CASSGPDRRYEQYF. The CDR3 nucleotides are TGTGCCAGCAGCGGACCGGACAGGCGCTACGAGCAGTACTTC.

The V and J genes are TRBV7-9 and TRBJ2-7; the D is unclear. The V end was cut by 4 bases, the J end by 5 bases, with 15 bases between. The CDR3 runs to 14 residues. The germline gives CDR1 SEHNR, CDR2 FQNEAQ (reference sequence). The CDR3 region has the DNA TGTGCCAGCAGCTCCGAAGGGCAGGTCGACGAGCAGTACTTC. Translated: CASSSEGQVDEQYF.

In its sample, this clone was seen once. The CDR3, as DNA: TGTGCCAGCTCACCGAGCCGGATGAGGGGGCGCAGCAATCAGCCCCAGCATTTT. Amino acid sequence: CASSPSRMRGRSNQPQHF. The chain is built from TRBV18 and TRBJ1-5, with 7 bases identical to TRBD1. Germline V lookup: CDR1 KGHSH, CDR2 LQKENI. The V segment lost 3 bases and the J segment 1 base; nucleotides outside the gene matches: 12. The CDR3 totals 18 residues. Looking up the rest from reference TRBV18 and TRBJ1-5 gives the full variable domain: NAGVMQNPRHLVRRRGQEARLRCSPMKGHSHVYWYRQLPEEGLKFMVYLQKENIIDESGMPKERFSAEFPKEGPSILRIQQVVRGDSAAYFCASSPSRMRGRSNQPQHFGDGTRLSIL.

V is TRBV30 and J is TRBJ2-7, with 10 bases aligning to TRBD2. The V gene's germline CDR1 is GTSNPN and CDR2 SVGIG (reference sequence). The ends lost 0 bases at V and 0 bases at J; junction bases unmatched: 2. CDR3 length equals 15 residues. The CDR3: CAWSVGTSDSYEQYF. CDR3 bases: TGTGCCTGGAGTGTGGGGACTAGCGACTCCTACGAGCAGTACTTC.

This clone was seen only once. The chain links TRBV4-2 to TRBJ1-3; TRBD1 might be the D (6 bases). Per the germline V gene, CDR1 is LGHNA and CDR2 is YNFKEQ. The ends were cut back, 4 bases at V and 5 bases at J, with 27 bases in the middle. The CDR3 has 19 residues. This CDR3 is CASSLKATGTTGARNTIYF. In nucleotides, the CDR3 is TGTGCCAGCAGCCTAAAGGCCACCGGGACAACAGGCGCTAGAAACACCATATATTTT.

The chain is built from TRBV7-2 and TRBJ2-2; TRBD1 aligns across 7 bases. Germline V gene data show CDR1 as SGHTA and CDR2 as FQGNSA. With V trimmed by 3 bases and J by 7 bases, 11 bases remained unmatched. The CDR3 contains 16 residues. In DNA form, the CDR3 reads TGTGCCAGCAGCTTCGTGAAGGGGGCGCTTGGCGGGGAGCTGTTTTTT. This codes for CASSFVKGALGGELFF.

The V gene is TRBV11-2, the J gene TRBJ2-4; tentatively, D is TRBD1 (6 bases). Trimming removed 1 base at V and 0 bases at J, with 13 bases between. Germline V gene sequence: CDR1 SGHAT, CDR2 FQNNGV. This CDR3 is 17 amino acids long. CDR3 region: CASSLGRGQLAKNIQYF. The CDR3 DNA is TGTGCCAGCAGCTTAGGTCGGGGACAACTAGCCAAAAACATTCAGTACTTC.

CDR3 nucleotides: TGCGCCAGCAGCCAAGTTGGGGGAGGTGGGAGAGCCGGGAAAGAGACCCAGTACTTC. Its protein is CASSQVGGGGRAGKETQYF. The chain joins TRBV4-1 to TRBJ2-5; maybe TRBD2 (6 bases). Germline CDR1 MGHRA, CDR2 YSYEKL. The CDR3 sequence is 19 residues long. Trimming took 1 base from V and 3 from J, leaving 24 bases between them.

This chain joins TRBV4-1 and TRBJ2-3; no clear D gene. The CDR3 totals 14 residues. Germline V CDR1 and CDR2: MGHRA, YSYEKL. Trimming shortened V by 0 bases and J by 1 base, and 5 bases separated the two germline ends. CDR3 sequence (DNA): TGCGCCAGCAGCCAAGATCTGGGCACAGATACGCAGTATTTT. Amino acid sequence: CASSQDLGTDTQYF.